The next 11 T cell receptor beta chains were all read from a single sample in a study of a mutant IDH1 vaccine in newly diagnosed glioma. Time point here: baseline, week 1 (first vaccination visit). The treatment: pre-vaccination baseline after standard-of-care therapy. TCRdb's copy holds only in-frame clones and misses some; the assay was immunoSEQ multiplex PCR. The data hold 35,000 to 40,000 clones, with around four fifths observed a single time. The sequencing here drew on PBMCs, taken from a glioma patient treated with radiotherapy, temozolomide or both. These receptors originate from a middle-aged man with glioma. Some clones in this sample may be carry-over from other donors' samples.

This chain connects TRBV11-2 to TRBJ2-5, with TRBD1 matching over 7 bases. This CDR3 has 15 amino acids. Per germline, CDR1 SGHAT and CDR2 FQNNGV. Losses at the gene ends were 5 bases for V and 0 bases for J; bases not matched to a gene: 6. CDR3 DNA sequence: TGTGCCAGCAGCGCTGGGACAGAGTACCAAGAGACCCAGTACTTC. This translates into CASSAGTEYQETQYF.

The chain employs TRBV5-4 and TRBJ1-1; D is possibly TRBD1 (5 bases). V was shortened by 1 base and J by 6 bases, with 10 bases between the two germline ends. Germline V lookup: CDR1 SGHNT, CDR2 YYREEE (reference sequence). The CDR3 length is 13 residues. As DNA, the CDR3 is TGTGCCAGCAGCTTGTGGGGGACCCCTGAAGCTTTCTTT. Its protein product is CASSLWGTPEAFF. Full variable domain (missing parts from reference TRBV5-4 and TRBJ1-1): ETGVTQSPTHLIKTRGQQVTLRCSSQSGHNTVSWYQQALGQGPQFIFQYYREEENGRGNFPPRFSGLQFPNYSSELNVNALELDDSALYLCASSLWGTPEAFFGQGTRLTVV.

The V and J genes are TRBV5-4 and TRBJ2-1; 7 nucleotides line up with TRBD1. The CDR3 is made up of 14 amino acids. CDR1 and CDR2 (germline): SGHNT, YYREEE (reference sequence). Trimming cost V 5 bases and J 4 bases; bases outside gene matches: 6. The CDR3 DNA reads TGTGCCAGCAGGAAAGACAGGGAGTACAATGAGCAGTTCTTC. Translation gives CASRKDREYNEQFF.

This clone came up once. The chain recombines TRBV5-1 with TRBJ2-3, with 8 bases fitting TRBD2. CDR1 and CDR2 from the germline V gene are SGHRS and YFSETQ. The CDR3 contains 16 residues. V lost 5 bases and J lost 7; bases outside the gene matches: 15. Here the CDR3 DNA reads TGCGCCAGCAGTTCCAGCGGGGGCCGGGGCGTGAATACGCAGTATTTT. Its protein is CASSSSGGRGVNTQYF.

This clone was counted only a few times. The gene calls are TRBV4-2 and TRBJ1-6; TRBD1 aligns across 8 bases. This CDR3 comprises 16 residues. Germline V gene data show CDR1 as LGHNA and CDR2 as YNFKEQ. The ends lost 3 bases at V and 4 bases at J; junction bases unmatched: 5. CDR3 loop: CASSQDRASYNSPLHF. CDR3 bases: TGTGCCAGCAGCCAGGACAGGGCCTCTTATAATTCACCCCTCCACTTT.

This chain uses TRBV6-4 with TRBJ2-1; TRBD1 matches 8 bases. The CDR3 totals 13 residues. Germline V gene data show CDR1 as MRHNA and CDR2 as SNTAGT. Trimming removed 6 bases from V and 9 bases from J; junction bases left unmatched: 7. Written as DNA, the CDR3 is TGTGCCAGCAGAGGCCAGGGGGCTTCTGAGCAGTTCTTC. This gives the protein CASRGQGASEQFF.

V is TRBV6-5 and J is TRBJ1-1, with no clear D. This CDR3 comprises 14 residues. The germline gives CDR1 MNHEY, CDR2 SVGAGI. V lost 3 bases to trimming and J lost 2 bases, with 10 bases between them. CDR3: CASSYRRANTEAFF. DNA of the CDR3: TGTGCCAGCAGTTATAGGCGGGCAAACACTGAAGCTTTCTTT.

The chain couples TRBV7-8 to TRBJ2-3; D might be TRBD1 or TRBD2, each matching 5 bases. The germline V and J ends were trimmed by 1 base and 8 bases, with 13 bases remaining between them. Germline CDR1 SGHVS, CDR2 FQNEAQ. The CDR3 has 14 residues. The CDR3: CASSLDGGRGTQYF. The DNA of the CDR3 is TGTGCCAGCAGCTTAGATGGGGGTCGAGGTACGCAGTATTTT. Supplemented by reference TRBV7-8 and TRBJ2-3, the full variable domain reads GAGVSQSPRYKVAKRGQDVALRCDPISGHVSLFWYQQALGQGPEFLTYFQNEAQLDKSGLPSDRFFAERPEGSVSTLKIQRTQQEDSAVYLCASSLDGGRGTQYFGPGTRLTVL.

This chain connects TRBV7-6 to TRBJ1-6; D is uncertain. Germline CDR1 is SGHVS and CDR2 is FNYEAQ. Trimming left V 3 bases short and J 7 bases short, with 10 bases between. There are 14 residues in the CDR3. Written as DNA, the CDR3 is TGTGCCAGCAGCTTGACTTTCGGGAATTCACCCCTCCACTTT. This gives the protein CASSLTFGNSPLHF.

The V gene is TRBV9, the J gene TRBJ2-3, with 8 bases lining up with TRBD2. The germline gives CDR1 SGDLS, CDR2 YYNGEE. V lost 0 bases and J lost 5; bases outside the gene matches: 5. CDR3 length: 15 amino acids. This chain's CDR3 is CASSVDGTRLDTQYF. CDR3 sequence (DNA): TGTGCCAGCAGCGTAGATGGGACTAGGTTAGATACGCAGTATTTT.

The genes are TRBV7-6 and TRBJ2-7, with 7 bases lining up with TRBD1. Per the germline V gene, CDR1 is SGHVS and CDR2 is FNYEAQ. This CDR3 is built from 14 residues. V gave up 3 bases and J gave up 2 bases; unmatched junction bases: 4. In DNA, the CDR3 is TGTGCCAGCAGCTTGGGGACAGAAGCCTACGAGCAGTACTTC. Translation: CASSLGTEAYEQYF. The full variable domain, its missing parts supplied by reference TRBV7-6 and TRBJ2-7, is GAGVSQSPRYKVTKRGQDVALRCDPISGHVSLYWYRQALGQGPEFLTYFNYEAQQDKSGLPNDRFSAERPEGSISTLTIQRTEQRDSAMYRCASSLGTEAYEQYFGPGTRLTVT.